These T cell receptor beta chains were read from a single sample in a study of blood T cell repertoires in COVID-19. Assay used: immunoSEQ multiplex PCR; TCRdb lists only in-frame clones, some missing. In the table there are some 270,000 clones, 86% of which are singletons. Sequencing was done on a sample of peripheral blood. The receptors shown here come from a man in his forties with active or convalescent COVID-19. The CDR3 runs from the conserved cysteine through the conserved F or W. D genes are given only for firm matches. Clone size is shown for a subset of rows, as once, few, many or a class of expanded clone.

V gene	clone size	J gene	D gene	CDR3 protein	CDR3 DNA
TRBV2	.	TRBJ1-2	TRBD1	CASRGQNNYGYTF	TGTGCCAGCAGGGGACAGAATAACTATGGCTACACCTTC
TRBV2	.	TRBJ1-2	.	CASSPDMDYGYTF	TGTGCCAGCAGTCCTGACATGGACTATGGCTACACCTTC
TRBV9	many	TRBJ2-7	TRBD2	CASSVGAGASYEQYF	TGTGCCAGCAGCGTAGGAGCGGGAGCCTCCTACGAGCAGTACTTC
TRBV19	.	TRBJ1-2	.	CASRGPPRALGYTF	TGTGCCAGTAGAGGACCCCCCAGGGCTCTTGGCTACACCTTC
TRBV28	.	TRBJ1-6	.	CASSLDRGLGSPLHF	TGTGCCAGCAGTTTAGATCGGGGACTTGGTTCACCCCTCCACTTT
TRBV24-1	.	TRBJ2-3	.	CATSDLAVGTDTQYF	TGTGCCACCAGTGATTTAGCTGTTGGCACAGATACGCAGTATTTT
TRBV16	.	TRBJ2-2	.	CASSRATSDTGELFF	TGTGCCAGCAGCCGTGCCACAAGTGACACCGGGGAGCTGTTTTTT
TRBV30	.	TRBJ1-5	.	CAWDDNDSGIQPQHF	TGTGCCTGGGACGATAACGACAGTGGGATACAGCCCCAGCATTTT
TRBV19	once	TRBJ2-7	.	CASSIRDSFYEQYF	TGTGCCAGTAGTATCCGGGACTCCTTCTACGAGCAGTACTTC
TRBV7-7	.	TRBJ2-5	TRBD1	CASSQGAEETQYF	TGTGCCAGCAGTCAGGGGGCTGAGGAGACCCAGTACTTC
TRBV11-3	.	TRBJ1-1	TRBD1	CASSKRQGASNTEAFF	TGTGCCAGCAGCAAAAGACAGGGGGCTTCGAACACTGAAGCTTTCTTT
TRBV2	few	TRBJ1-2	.	CASSTDSNYGYTF	TGTGCCAGCAGCACCGACAGTAACTATGGCTACACCTTC
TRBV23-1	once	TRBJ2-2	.	CASSQYLRGNTGELFF	TGCGCCAGCAGTCAATACTTAAGGGGTAATACCGGGGAGCTGTTTTTT
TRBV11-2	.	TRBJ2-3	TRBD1	CASSKSRRQGSFGTDTQYF	TGTGCCAGCAGCAAAAGCCGCCGACAGGGATCCTTTGGCACAGATACGCAGTATTTT
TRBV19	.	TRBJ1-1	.	CASSINPGEAFF	TGTGCCAGTAGTATTAATCCGGGGGAGGCTTTCTTT
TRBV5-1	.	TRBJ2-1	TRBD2	CASSLSGGARYNEQFF	TGCGCCAGCAGCTTGAGCGGGGGCGCCCGCTACAATGAGCAGTTCTTC
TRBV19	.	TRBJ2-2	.	CASSIGPGTGELFF	TGTGCCAGTAGTATAGGCCCGGGGACCGGGGAGCTGTTTTTT
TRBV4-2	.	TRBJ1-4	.	CASSQTATNEKLFF	TGTGCCAGCAGTCAGACAGCAACTAATGAAAAACTGTTTTTT
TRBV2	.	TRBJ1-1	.	CASTATGKNTEAFF	TGTGCCAGCACCGCGACAGGAAAAAACACTGAAGCTTTCTTT
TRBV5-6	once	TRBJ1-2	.	CASSLVSAANYGYTF	TGTGCCAGCAGCTTGGTTTCTGCAGCTAACTATGGCTACACCTTC
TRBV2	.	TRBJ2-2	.	CASRHSRRMKTGELFF	TGTGCCAGCAGACACTCGAGGAGGATGAAAACCGGGGAGCTGTTTTTT
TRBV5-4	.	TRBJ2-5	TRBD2	CASSLTSVGTQYF	TGTGCCAGCAGCTTGACTAGCGTCGGGACCCAGTACTTC
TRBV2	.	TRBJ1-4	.	CASSPGRTNEKLFF	TGTGCCAGCAGCCCGGGAAGGACTAATGAAAAACTGTTTTTT
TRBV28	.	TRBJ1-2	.	CASTRDPRGGYGYTF	TGTGCCAGCACTCGGGACCCGAGGGGAGGCTATGGCTACACCTTC
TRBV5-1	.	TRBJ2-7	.	CASSRKQGIYEQYF	TGCGCCAGCAGCCGGAAGCAGGGGATCTACGAGCAGTACTTC
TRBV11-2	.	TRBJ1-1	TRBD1	CASSLHRQGWTEAFF	TGTGCCAGCAGCCTACACCGACAGGGATGGACTGAAGCTTTCTTT
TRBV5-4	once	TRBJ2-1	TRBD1	CASSLGQGAYNEQFF	TGTGCCAGCAGCTTGGGACAGGGGGCGTACAATGAGCAGTTCTTC
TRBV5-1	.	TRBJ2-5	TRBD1	CASSLGTGQQETQYF	TGCGCCAGCAGCTTGGGGACAGGGCAACAAGAGACCCAGTACTTC